These 7 T cell receptor beta chains were sequenced from one sample in a study of T cell changes during pregnancy in multiple sclerosis. TCRdb's copy holds only in-frame clones and misses some; the assay was immunoSEQ multiplex PCR. The data contain tens of thousands of clones, about 91% of them singletons. Specimen: CD4+ T cells from peripheral blood mononuclear cells, collected in the first trimester of pregnancy. The receptors shown here come from a female donor with multiple sclerosis, enrolled in a pregnancy study.

The chain links TRBV7-9 to TRBJ1-4; D gene ambiguous. Germline V gene lookup returns CDR1 SEHNR and CDR2 FQNEAQ (reference sequence). The CDR3 sequence is 16 residues long. Between the trimmed V and J ends, which lost 0 bases and 4 bases, there was a span of 12 bases. This CDR3 is CASSLAFGSFNEKLFF. In DNA form, the CDR3 reads TGTGCCAGCAGCTTAGCTTTCGGGAGCTTTAATGAAAAACTGTTTTTT.

This chain uses TRBV18 with TRBJ2-7, with 9 bases lining up with TRBD2. Trimming cost V 7 bases and J 7 bases; bases outside gene matches: 17. Germline V gene lookup returns CDR1 KGHSH and CDR2 LQKENI. This CDR3 spans 16 amino acids. DNA of the CDR3: TGTGCCAGCTTCATCGGAGGGCGGGAGGGCCTAAAAGAGCAGTACTTC. Translated, it gives CASFIGGREGLKEQYF.

The chain carries TRBV5-1 and TRBJ1-6; possible D gene TRBD1, 5 bases. The CDR3 totals 16 residues. V lost 4 bases and J lost 10, with 21 bases in between. Germline V gene sequence: CDR1 SGHRS, CDR2 YFSETQ. CDR3 in amino acids: CASSPTIGQGYSPLHF. The CDR3 DNA reads TGCGCCAGCAGCCCTACTATCGGGCAGGGTTACTCACCCCTCCACTTT.

The chain carries TRBV2 and TRBJ1-1; 8 bases fit TRBD1. Unmatched junction bases numbered 4, after V lost 5 bases and J lost 5 bases. Germline V gene data show CDR1 as SNHLY and CDR2 as FYNNEI. This CDR3 region has 13 residues. CDR3 residues: CASSTGGGTEAFF. The DNA for the CDR3 is TGTGCCAGCAGTACAGGGGGTGGGACTGAAGCTTTCTTT.

The CDR3 nucleotides are TGTGCCAGCAGCTTAGATCTGGGCCACTATGGCTACACCTTC. Protein product: CASSLDLGHYGYTF. V gene TRBV7-9 combines with J gene TRBJ1-2; D remains unclear. Trimming took 1 base from V and 3 from J, leaving 9 bases between them. Per the germline V gene, CDR1 is SEHNR and CDR2 is FQNEAQ (reference sequence). The CDR3 extends over 14 amino acids.

This rearrangement joins TRBV5-4 to TRBJ1-1, with unresolved D. The V end was cut by 2 bases, the J end by 4 bases, with 12 bases between. Germline CDR1 reads SGHNT; CDR2 reads YYREEE (reference sequence). The CDR3 has 14 residues. CDR3 in DNA: TGTGCCAGCAGCTTTCGGCTGGAGCGCACTGAAGCTTTCTTT. Translation: CASSFRLERTEAFF.

The chain carries TRBV5-1 and TRBJ1-1, with D maybe TRBD1 (5 bases). Germline CDR1 is SGHRS and CDR2 is YFSETQ. This CDR3 is 14 amino acids long. The V gene lost 0 bases and the J gene lost 1 base, with 7 bases spanning the gap. The CDR3 spells CASSLDRQNTEAFF. The CDR3 DNA is TGCGCCAGCAGCTTGGACAGGCAGAACACTGAAGCTTTCTTT.